This passage covers 2 T cell receptor beta chains from one sample sequenced in a study of blood T cells in healthy people across ages. A second about 6 to 12 cycle PCR used barcoded and J-beta primers. TCRdb ran MiXCR on the 5' RACE reads and lists one entry per CDR3 protein. Here the sample spans 870,000 or so distinct CDR3 sequences, under 30% being singletons. Input material: blood. Receptors originate from a woman older than 75 in good health.

This clonotype was found many times. The J gene is TRBJ2-7, the V gene TRBV10-3; the D gene is possibly TRBD2 (7 bases). V was shortened by 3 bases and J by 0 bases, with 15 bases between the two germline ends. This CDR3 is built from 16 residues. Looked up from germline, CDR1 is ENHRY and CDR2 is SYGVKD. This CDR3 reads CAISEFGGLHSYEQYF. The CDR3 DNA is TGTGCCATCAGTGAATTCGGGGGGCTCCACTCCTACGAGCAGTACTTC.

The chain employs TRBV27 and TRBJ2-3, with D possibly matching TRBD1 (6 bases). CDR1 MNHEY and CDR2 SMNVEV come from the germline V gene (reference sequence). The V end lost 6 bases, the J end lost 7 bases, and 14 bases lay between the germline ends. The CDR3 has 13 amino acids. The CDR3 DNA sequence: TGTGCCAGCAGGGCACAGGGTACGAATACGCAGTATTTT. It translates to CASRAQGTNTQYF.